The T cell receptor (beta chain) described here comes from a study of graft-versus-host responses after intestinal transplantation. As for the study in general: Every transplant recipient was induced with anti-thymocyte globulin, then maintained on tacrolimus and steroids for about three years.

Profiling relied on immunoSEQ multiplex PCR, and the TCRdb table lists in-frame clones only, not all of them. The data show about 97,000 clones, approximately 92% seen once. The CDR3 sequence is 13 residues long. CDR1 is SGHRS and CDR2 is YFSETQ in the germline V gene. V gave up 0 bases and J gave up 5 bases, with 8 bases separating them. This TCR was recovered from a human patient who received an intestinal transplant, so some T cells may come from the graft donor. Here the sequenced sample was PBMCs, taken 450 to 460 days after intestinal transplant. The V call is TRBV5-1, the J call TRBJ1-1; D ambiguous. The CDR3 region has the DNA TGCGCCAGCAGCTTGGCCATTACGACTGAAGCTTTCTTT. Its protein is CASSLAITTEAFF.